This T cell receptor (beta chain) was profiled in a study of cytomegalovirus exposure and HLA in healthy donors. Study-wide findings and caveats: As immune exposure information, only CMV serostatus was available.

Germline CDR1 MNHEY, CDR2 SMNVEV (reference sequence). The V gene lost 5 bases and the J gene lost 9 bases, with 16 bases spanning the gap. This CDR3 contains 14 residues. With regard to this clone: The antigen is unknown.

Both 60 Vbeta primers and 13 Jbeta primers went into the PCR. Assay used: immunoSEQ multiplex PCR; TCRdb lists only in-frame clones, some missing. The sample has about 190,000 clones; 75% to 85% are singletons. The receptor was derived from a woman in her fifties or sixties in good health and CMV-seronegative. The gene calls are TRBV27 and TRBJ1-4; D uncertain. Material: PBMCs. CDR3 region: CASSPGTTHKKLFF. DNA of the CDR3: TGTGCCAGCAGTCCGGGAACAACACACAAAAAACTGTTTTTT.